This TCR beta chain was sequenced for a study of shared clonotypes between healthy human individuals. Study summary: The donor group consisted of two women and three men, aged 18 to 49. Study-wide results and limits: Estimated clonotype richness was generally higher in naive than memory subsets. Clonotypes that were shared across four donors made up around 5% of naive CD4 clonotypes.

The method was immunoSEQ multiplex PCR; TCRdb's version includes in-frame clones alone and lacks a portion of them. The table lists about 1.1 million clones, about 80% of them singletons, with under 0.65% in the top ten. Germline-derived CDR1 and CDR2 are MNHEY and SVGAGI. The ends were cut back, 6 bases at V and 6 bases at J, with 18 bases in the middle. This CDR3 comprises 15 residues. Donors were healthy HIV-negative adults without recently reported acute infections or vaccinations. As to this clone: Its antigen remains unknown.

This clonotype was sampled from a man between 18 and 29 years old in good health. Some clones in this sample may be carry-over from other donors' samples. This chain connects TRBV6-5 to TRBJ2-1; D perhaps matches TRBD2 (6 bases). The sequencing sample was made of memory CD4+ T cells from PBMCs. Subset described: CD45RA-negative fraction. DNA of the CDR3: TGTGCCAGCAGCCCGCAGGCTAGCGTGGGCAATGAGCAGTTCTTC. It yields the protein CASSPQASVGNEQFF.